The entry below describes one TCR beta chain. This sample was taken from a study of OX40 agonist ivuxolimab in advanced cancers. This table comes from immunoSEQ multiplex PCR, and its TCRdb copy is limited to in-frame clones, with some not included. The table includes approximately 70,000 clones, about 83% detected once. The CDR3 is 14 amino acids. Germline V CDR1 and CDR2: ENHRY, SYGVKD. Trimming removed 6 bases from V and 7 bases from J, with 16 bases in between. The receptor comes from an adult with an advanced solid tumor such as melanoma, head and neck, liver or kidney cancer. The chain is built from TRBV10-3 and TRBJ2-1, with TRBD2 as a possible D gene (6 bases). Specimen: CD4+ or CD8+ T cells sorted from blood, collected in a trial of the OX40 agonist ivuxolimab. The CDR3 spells CAIRGAGLVNEQFF. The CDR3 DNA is TGTGCCATCAGGGGCGCGGGGCTAGTTAATGAGCAGTTCTTC.